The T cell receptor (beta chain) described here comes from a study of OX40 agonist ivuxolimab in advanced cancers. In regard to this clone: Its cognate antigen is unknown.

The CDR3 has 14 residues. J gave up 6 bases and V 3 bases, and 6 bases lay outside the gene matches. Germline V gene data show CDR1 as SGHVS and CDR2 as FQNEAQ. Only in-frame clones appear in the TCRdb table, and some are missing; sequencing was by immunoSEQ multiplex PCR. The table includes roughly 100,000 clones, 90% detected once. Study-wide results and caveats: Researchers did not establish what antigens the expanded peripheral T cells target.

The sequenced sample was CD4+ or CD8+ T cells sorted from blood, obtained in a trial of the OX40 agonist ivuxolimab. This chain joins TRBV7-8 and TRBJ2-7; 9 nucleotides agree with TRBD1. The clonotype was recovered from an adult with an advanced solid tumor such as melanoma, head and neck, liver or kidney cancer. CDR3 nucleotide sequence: TGTGCCAGCAGCTTCACAGGGGGCAATACCGAGCAGTACTTC. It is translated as CASSFTGGNTEQYF. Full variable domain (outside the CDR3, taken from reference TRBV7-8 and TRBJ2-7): GAGVSQSPRYKVAKRGQDVALRCDPISGHVSLFWYQQALGQGPEFLTYFQNEAQLDKSGLPSDRFFAERPEGSVSTLKIQRTQQEDSAVYLCASSFTGGNTEQYFGPGTRLTVT.